The 9 T cell receptor beta chains given below trace back to one sample, sequenced in a study of blood T cell repertoires in COVID-19. Repertoires were generated with immunoSEQ multiplex PCR, while TCRdb's copy carries only in-frame clones and drops some. The sample includes about 200,000 clones, around 86% seen only once; the top ten take roughly 25%. The sequencing sample was made of PBMCs or T cells enriched from blood (not recorded which). These receptors all stem from a middle-aged woman in a cohort exposed to, infected with or recovered from COVID-19 (not recorded which).

The rearrangement joins TRBV7-2 to TRBJ2-5; D is undetermined. V lost 5 bases to trimming and J lost 1 base, with 5 bases between them. From germline, CDR1 is SGHTA and CDR2 FQGNSA. This CDR3 has 12 amino acids. As DNA, the CDR3 is TGTGCCAGCAGCCGGTCCCAAGAGACCCAGTACTTC. This gives the protein CASSRSQETQYF.

V usage is TRBV5-1 and J usage is TRBJ1-1; D remains ambiguous. CDR1 is SGHRS and CDR2 is YFSETQ in the germline V gene. The V and J ends lost 1 base and 4 bases respectively, with 8 bases between them. The CDR3 totals 13 residues. The CDR3 DNA reads as TGCGCCAGCAGCTTGCGTGCGGGCACTGAAGCTTTCTTT. It is translated as CASSLRAGTEAFF.

This chain uses TRBV4-2 with TRBJ2-7; 8 bases map to TRBD1. Trimming removed 1 base from V and 1 base from J; junction bases left unmatched: 9. CDR1 and CDR2 (germline): LGHNA, YNFKEQ. The CDR3 runs 17 residues. The DNA for the CDR3 is TGTGCCAGCAGCCAAGGCGGACAGGGTCTGGGGTCCTACGAGCAGTACTTC. Translation: CASSQGGQGLGSYEQYF.

The rearrangement uses TRBV30 and TRBJ2-3, with a possible D match to TRBD2 (5 bases). Germline V lookup: CDR1 GTSNPN, CDR2 SVGIG (reference sequence). V was pared by 3 bases and J by 4 bases, with 17 bases between. The CDR3 length is 15 residues. CDR3 sequence: CAWRAGLPSPDTQYF. In DNA form, the CDR3 reads TGTGCCTGGAGGGCGGGCCTACCATCCCCAGATACGCAGTATTTT. Filled out from reference TRBV30 and TRBJ2-3, the complete variable domain reads SQTIHQWPATLVQPVGSPLSLECTVEGTSNPNLYWYRQAAGRGLQLLFYSVGIGQISSEVPQNLSASRPQDRQFILSSKKLLLSDSGFYLCAWRAGLPSPDTQYFGPGTRLTVL.

This CDR3 reads CASSWRDRAIYNEQFF. The CDR3 bases are TGCGCCAGCAGCTGGAGGGACAGAGCTATCTACAATGAGCAGTTCTTC. This chain connects TRBV5-1 to TRBJ2-1; D possibly corresponds to TRBD1 (7 bases). V was clipped by 3 bases and J by 3 bases, with 16 bases between them. This CDR3 region has 16 residues. Looked up from germline, CDR1 is SGHRS and CDR2 is YFSETQ.

The table lists this clone with many counts. V is TRBV6-1 and J is TRBJ2-2, with 7 positions matching TRBD2. Germline CDR1 reads MNHNS; CDR2 reads SASEGT. This CDR3 spans 14 amino acids. Trimming at V came to 7 bases and at J to 4 bases, leaving 6 bases not matched to a gene. In nucleotides, the CDR3 is TGTGCCAGCACCCTAGGACTAGGCACCGGGGAGCTGTTTTTT. This translates into CASTLGLGTGELFF.

The J gene is TRBJ2-7, the V gene TRBV2, with TRBD1 identical over 7 bases. V gave up 10 bases and J gave up 3 bases; unmatched junction bases: 9. CDR3 length equals 13 residues. CDR1 is SNHLY, CDR2 FYNNEI, per germline. The CDR3 loop reads CATRTGHSYEQYF. The DNA for the CDR3 is TGTGCCACGCGGACAGGTCATAGCTACGAGCAGTACTTC.

The rearrangement links TRBV27 to TRBJ1-1, with D uncertain. The CDR3 length is 15 residues. V was clipped by 0 bases and J by 0 bases, with 8 bases between them. From germline, CDR1 is MNHEY and CDR2 SMNVEV (reference sequence). DNA for the CDR3: TGTGCCAGCAGTTTATCGGGCAGCATGAACACTGAAGCTTTCTTT. This codes for CASSLSGSMNTEAFF.

The J gene is TRBJ1-4, the V gene TRBV6-2 or TRBV6-3; TRBD1 matches at 8 bases. Germline lookup yields CDR1 MNHEY and CDR2 SVGEGT. CDR3 length: 14 residues. After removal of 4 bases from V and 7 bases from J, the junction contained 5 bases not matched to a gene. CDR3 in DNA: TGTGCCAGCAGTTTGGACAGGGTTGGTGAAAAACTGTTTTTT. Residues: CASSLDRVGEKLFF.